This T cell receptor beta chain was obtained from a study of a mutant IDH1 vaccine in newly diagnosed glioma. Across the study: Males made up roughly 60% and females about 40% of treated patients, whose mean age was around 40 years. In the visit schedule, V12 fell in week 35, while V13 fell in week 47.

This table comes from immunoSEQ multiplex PCR, and its TCRdb copy is limited to in-frame clones, with some not included. The data hold roughly 56,000 clones, with around three quarters observed a single time. Regarding time point: week 47, end of study. Topical imiquimod accompanied each vaccine dose, which consisted of 300 ug of mutant IDH1 20-mer peptide. Diagnosis in the donors showed new WHO grade 3 or 4 astrocytomas that were IDH1-mutant and ATRX-lost. This clone appeared a single time. Its antigen is as yet unknown. Germline loops: CDR1 SNHLY, CDR2 FYNNEI. V lost 6 bases, J lost 6 bases, and 2 bases stayed unmatched. CDR3 length equals 12 residues.

The TCR sequence derives from a woman aged 35 to 49 with glioma. Some clones in this sample may be carry-over from other donors' samples. The chain combines TRBV2 with TRBJ2-7; TRBD2 aligns across 10 bases. The source material was PBMCs, sampled from a glioma patient whose treatment included an IDH1 peptide vaccine. The CDR3 DNA sequence: TGTGCCAGCAGAGCGGGGGGGGGCGAGCAGTACTTC. Its translation is CASRAGGGEQYF.